This T cell receptor beta chain originates from a study of T cells in Graves' hyperthyroidism and ophthalmopathy (dated by TCRdb to the late 2010s). About the investigation overall: Peripheral blood samples were taken at initial diagnosis, before any treatment was given. TCR V-J signatures able to tell the groups apart were searched for in a discovery cohort of about a hundred patients, of whom more than 40 had Graves' ophthalmopathy and about 60 had stable Graves' hyperthyroidism. An independent validation cohort of under 20 hyperthyroidism patients and more than 15 patients who later progressed to ophthalmopathy tested prospective prediction of ophthalmopathy. For training and testing, the 100 patients in the discovery cohort were randomly divided in a 7:3 ratio. The study also compared thyroid tissue and blood T-cell repertoires from roughly six Graves' hyperthyroidism patients. After blood sampling, hyperthyroidism patients were treated with methimazole at a starting dose of 30 mg daily, and ophthalmopathy patients were treated with high-dose intravenous methylprednisolone. TCR Vbeta CDR3 sequencing of 130 to 150 peripheral blood samples (about 45 ophthalmopathy, 75 hyperthyroidism and approximately 17 progressor patients) is reported in the paper.

The sample holds many counts of this clonotype. There is no known antigen for this receptor. Per-base qualities were not stored, and no clone one base away is much larger. The TCR beta CDR3 regions were amplified from the RNA transcripts. For the first round of RT-PCR on the TCR CDR3, the HTBI primer set was used together with the Qiagen OneStep RT-PCR kit. Libraries were constructed in a second round of multiplex PCR, after which size selection and purification were performed. Sequencing of the libraries was done on an Illumina HiSeq2000 using paired-end 100 bp reads. Per the original workflow: SOAPnuke was used to process the raw data, with reads discarded if the reads contained adapters or uncalled bases, had a mean Phred below 15, or lacked an exact constant-primer or identifier match. COPE v1.2.5 was used to merge the high-quality paired reads, and each unique nucleotide sequence was defined as a clonotype. Clonotypes were aligned to IMGT TRBV, TRBD and TRBJ reference segments using MiTCR v1.1. The analysis included only V-J combinations with a frequency above 0.0001, which together covered around 99% of the repertoires. A TCS score was defined as the ratio between F50 (clonal expansion) and ExV (chaos), using BLOSUM62-based TCRdist between CDR3 peptides within each V-J. Welch's t-statistics and random forest reduced 500 to 550 V-J features to roughly 13, which were used in a naive Bayes classifier (R e1071). TCRdb cleaned the public reads at Q25 with fastp, built clones with MiXCR and kept in-frame beta chains. Each CDR3 protein gets just one entry, which takes the most common genes and DNA from the rows behind it. It is TCRdb's table, rather than the study itself, that gives the V and J calls and clone size. In all, the sample holds 600,000 or so distinct CDR3 sequences, and more than 14% of those were seen once. The ten top clones hold roughly an eighth of the sample.

In the ophthalmopathy patients, disease was moderately to severely active, with a Clinical Activity Score of 3 or more, a NOSPECS grade of 4 or more, and a duration of less than 3 months. The study excluded patients with uncontrolled infections, other autoimmune diseases, pregnancy or lactation. Diagnoses relied on clinical symptoms, serum thyroxine and TRAb, thyroid ultrasound and orbital computed tomography. PBMCs were separated from 10 ml of fresh peripheral blood using Ficoll-Paque density gradient centrifugation. Total RNA was extracted using Trizol reagent, and RNA quality was assessed on an Agilent 2100 Bioanalyzer. The full study reports these points: Most expanded thyroid clonotypes (frequency above 0.001) were also found in blood, which suggests that blood repertoires may mirror thyroid immune responses. Ophthalmopathy was separated from stable hyperthyroidism by a 13 V-J signature model, with approximately 86% sensitivity and just over 81% specificity obtained in cross-validation and 80%/75% obtained in testing. No statistical method was used to set the sample size in advance, and investigators knew the group allocation. In validation, progression to ophthalmopathy was predicted by the model with around 70% sensitivity and 72% to 80% specificity, a median of about 6 months before onset.

This clonotype was sampled from a woman aged 50 to 60 with Graves' ophthalmopathy. Sequencing was performed on blood.

The CDR3 is CASSFATSGRYEAFF. The nucleotides are TGTGCCAGCAGCTTCGCCACCTCCGGGCGCTATGAAGCTTTCTTT. In this chain, TRBV11-3 is recombined with TRBJ1-1, with an unclear D gene assignment. V sheds 3 bases and J sheds 7 bases, leaving 18 bases between their ends. From the germline V gene, CDR1 is SGHNT and CDR2 is YENEEA. The CDR3 goes from the cysteine to the phenylalanine over 15 residues. Only the CDR3 part of the read is kept: 45 bases, read in frame from the first base.